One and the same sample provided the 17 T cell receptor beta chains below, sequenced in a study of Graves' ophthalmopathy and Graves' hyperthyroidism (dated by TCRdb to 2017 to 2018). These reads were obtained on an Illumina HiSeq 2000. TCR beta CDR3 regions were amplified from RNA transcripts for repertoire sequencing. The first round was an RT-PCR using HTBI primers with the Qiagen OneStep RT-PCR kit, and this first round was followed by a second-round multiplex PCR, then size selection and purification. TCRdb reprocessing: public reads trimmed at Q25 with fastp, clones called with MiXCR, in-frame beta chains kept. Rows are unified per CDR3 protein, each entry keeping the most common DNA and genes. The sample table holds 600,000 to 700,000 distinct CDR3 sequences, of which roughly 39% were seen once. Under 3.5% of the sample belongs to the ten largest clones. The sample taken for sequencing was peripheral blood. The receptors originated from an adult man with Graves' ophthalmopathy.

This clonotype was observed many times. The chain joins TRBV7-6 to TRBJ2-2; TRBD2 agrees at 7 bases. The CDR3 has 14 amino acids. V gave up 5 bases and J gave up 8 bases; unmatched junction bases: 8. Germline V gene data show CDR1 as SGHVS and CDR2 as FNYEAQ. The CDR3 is CASSPGEGMGELFF. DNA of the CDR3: TGTGCCAGCAGCCCGGGGGAGGGAATGGGGGAGCTGTTTTTT.

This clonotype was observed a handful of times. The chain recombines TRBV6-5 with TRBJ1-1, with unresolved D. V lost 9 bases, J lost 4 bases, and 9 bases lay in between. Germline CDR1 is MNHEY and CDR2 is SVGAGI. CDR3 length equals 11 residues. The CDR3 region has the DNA TGTGCCAGTGTTGGGAGCACTGAAGCTTTCTTT. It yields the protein CASVGSTEAFF.

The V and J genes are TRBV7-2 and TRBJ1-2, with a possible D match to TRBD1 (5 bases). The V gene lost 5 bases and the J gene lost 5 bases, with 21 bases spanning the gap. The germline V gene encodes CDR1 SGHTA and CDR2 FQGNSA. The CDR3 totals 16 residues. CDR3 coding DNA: TGTGCCAGCAGCCCCGGTTTAGACAGAAGTTTATATGGCTACACCTTC. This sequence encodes CASSPGLDRSLYGYTF.

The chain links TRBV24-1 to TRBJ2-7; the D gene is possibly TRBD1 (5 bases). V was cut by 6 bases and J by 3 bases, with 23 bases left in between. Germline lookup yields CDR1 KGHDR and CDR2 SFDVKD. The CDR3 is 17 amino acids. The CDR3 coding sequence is TGTGCCACCAGTACAAACCTACCCAGGGTATTTGACTACGAGCAGTACTTC. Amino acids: CATSTNLPRVFDYEQYF.

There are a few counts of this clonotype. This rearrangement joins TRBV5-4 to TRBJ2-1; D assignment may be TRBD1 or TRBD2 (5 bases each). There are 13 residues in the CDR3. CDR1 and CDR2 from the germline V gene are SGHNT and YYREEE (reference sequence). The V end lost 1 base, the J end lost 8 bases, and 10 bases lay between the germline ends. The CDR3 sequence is CASSLHGTDEQFF. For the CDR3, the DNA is TGTGCCAGCAGCTTGCATGGGACGGATGAGCAGTTCTTC.

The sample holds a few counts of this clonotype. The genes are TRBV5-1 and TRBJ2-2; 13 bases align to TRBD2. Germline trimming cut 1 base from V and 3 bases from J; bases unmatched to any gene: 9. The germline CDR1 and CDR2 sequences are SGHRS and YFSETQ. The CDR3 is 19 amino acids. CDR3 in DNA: TGCGCCAGCAGCTTGTGGACTAGCGGGAGTAGACGCGACACCGGGGAGCTGTTTTTT. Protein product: CASSLWTSGSRRDTGELFF.

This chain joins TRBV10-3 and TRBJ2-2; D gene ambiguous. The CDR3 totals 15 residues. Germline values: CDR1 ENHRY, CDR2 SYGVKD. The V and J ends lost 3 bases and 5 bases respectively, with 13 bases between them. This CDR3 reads CAISDPPDGTGELFF. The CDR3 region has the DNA TGTGCCATCAGTGACCCTCCCGACGGGACCGGGGAGCTGTTTTTT.

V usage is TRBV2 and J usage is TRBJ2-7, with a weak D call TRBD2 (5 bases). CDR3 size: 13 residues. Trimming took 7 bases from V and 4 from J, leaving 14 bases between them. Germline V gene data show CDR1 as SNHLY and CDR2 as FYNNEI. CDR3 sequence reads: CASTGIHPYEQYF. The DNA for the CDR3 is TGTGCCAGCACGGGGATCCACCCTTACGAGCAGTACTTC.

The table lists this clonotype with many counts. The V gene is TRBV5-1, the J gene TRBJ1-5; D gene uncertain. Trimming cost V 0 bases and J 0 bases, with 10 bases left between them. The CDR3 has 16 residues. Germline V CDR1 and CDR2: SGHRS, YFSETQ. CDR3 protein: CASSLGASGSNQPQHF. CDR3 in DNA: TGCGCCAGCAGCTTGGGGGCCAGCGGTAGCAATCAGCCCCAGCATTTT. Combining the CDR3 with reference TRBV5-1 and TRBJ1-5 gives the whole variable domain KAGVTQTPRYLIKTRGQQVTLSCSPISGHRSVSWYQQTPGQGLQFLFEYFSETQRNKGNFPGRFSGRQFSNSRSEMNVSTLELGDSALYLCASSLGASGSNQPQHFGDGTRLSIL.

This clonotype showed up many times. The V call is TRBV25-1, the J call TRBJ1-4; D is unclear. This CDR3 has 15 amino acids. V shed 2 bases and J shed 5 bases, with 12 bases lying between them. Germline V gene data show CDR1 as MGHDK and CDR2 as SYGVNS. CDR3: CASSESPDINEKLFF. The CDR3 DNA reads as TGTGCCAGCAGTGAAAGTCCCGACATCAATGAAAAACTGTTTTTT.

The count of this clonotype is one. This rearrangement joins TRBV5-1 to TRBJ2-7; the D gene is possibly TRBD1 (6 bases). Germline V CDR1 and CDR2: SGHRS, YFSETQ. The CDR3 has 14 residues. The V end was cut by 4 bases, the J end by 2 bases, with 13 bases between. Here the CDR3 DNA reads TGCGCCAGCAGCCCTGGACAGCCCCCCTACGAGCAGTACGTC. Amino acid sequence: CASSPGQPPYEQYV.

The CDR3 region has the DNA TGCAGTGCTAGAAGGCCGACTTCCTACTACGAGCAGTACTTC. Translating it yields CSARRPTSYYEQYF. The chain employs TRBV20-1 and TRBJ2-7; D unclear. Germline CDR1 is DFQATT and CDR2 is SNEGSKA (reference sequence). The CDR3 sequence is 14 residues long. Trimming removed 2 bases at V and 3 bases at J, with 14 bases between.

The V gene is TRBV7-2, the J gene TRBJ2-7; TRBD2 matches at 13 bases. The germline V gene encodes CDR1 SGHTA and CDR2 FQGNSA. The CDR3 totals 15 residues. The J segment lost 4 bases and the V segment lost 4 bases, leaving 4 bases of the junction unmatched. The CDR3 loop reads CASSSGLAGVYEQYF. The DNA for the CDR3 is TGTGCCAGCAGCTCCGGACTAGCGGGGGTGTACGAGCAGTACTTC.

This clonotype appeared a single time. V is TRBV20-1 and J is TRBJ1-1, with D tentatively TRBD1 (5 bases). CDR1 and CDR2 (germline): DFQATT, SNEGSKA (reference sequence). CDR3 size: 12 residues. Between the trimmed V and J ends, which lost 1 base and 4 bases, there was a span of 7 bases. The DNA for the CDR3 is TGCAGTGCTAGAGGGGACGTCACTGAAGCTTTCTTT. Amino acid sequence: CSARGDVTEAFF.

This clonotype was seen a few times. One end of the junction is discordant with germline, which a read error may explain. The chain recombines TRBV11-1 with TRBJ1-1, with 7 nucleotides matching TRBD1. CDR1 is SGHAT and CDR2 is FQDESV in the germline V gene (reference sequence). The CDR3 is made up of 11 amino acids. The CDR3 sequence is CASSLMGQTSF. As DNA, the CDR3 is TGTGCCAGCAGCCTAATGGGACAGACAAGCTTT.

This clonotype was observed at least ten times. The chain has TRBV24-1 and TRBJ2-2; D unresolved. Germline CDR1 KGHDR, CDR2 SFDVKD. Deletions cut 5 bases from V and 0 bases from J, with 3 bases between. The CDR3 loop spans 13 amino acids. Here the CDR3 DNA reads TGTGCCACCAGTGGACCGAACACCGGGGAGCTGTTTTTT. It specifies CATSGPNTGELFF.

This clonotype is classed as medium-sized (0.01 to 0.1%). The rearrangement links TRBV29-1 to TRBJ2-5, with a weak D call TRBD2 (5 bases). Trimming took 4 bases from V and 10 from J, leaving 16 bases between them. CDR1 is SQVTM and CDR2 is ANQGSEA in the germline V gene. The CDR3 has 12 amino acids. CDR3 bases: TGCAGCGTTGCTGGGCAGGAGGTGATCCAGTACTTC. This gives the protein CSVAGQEVIQYF.